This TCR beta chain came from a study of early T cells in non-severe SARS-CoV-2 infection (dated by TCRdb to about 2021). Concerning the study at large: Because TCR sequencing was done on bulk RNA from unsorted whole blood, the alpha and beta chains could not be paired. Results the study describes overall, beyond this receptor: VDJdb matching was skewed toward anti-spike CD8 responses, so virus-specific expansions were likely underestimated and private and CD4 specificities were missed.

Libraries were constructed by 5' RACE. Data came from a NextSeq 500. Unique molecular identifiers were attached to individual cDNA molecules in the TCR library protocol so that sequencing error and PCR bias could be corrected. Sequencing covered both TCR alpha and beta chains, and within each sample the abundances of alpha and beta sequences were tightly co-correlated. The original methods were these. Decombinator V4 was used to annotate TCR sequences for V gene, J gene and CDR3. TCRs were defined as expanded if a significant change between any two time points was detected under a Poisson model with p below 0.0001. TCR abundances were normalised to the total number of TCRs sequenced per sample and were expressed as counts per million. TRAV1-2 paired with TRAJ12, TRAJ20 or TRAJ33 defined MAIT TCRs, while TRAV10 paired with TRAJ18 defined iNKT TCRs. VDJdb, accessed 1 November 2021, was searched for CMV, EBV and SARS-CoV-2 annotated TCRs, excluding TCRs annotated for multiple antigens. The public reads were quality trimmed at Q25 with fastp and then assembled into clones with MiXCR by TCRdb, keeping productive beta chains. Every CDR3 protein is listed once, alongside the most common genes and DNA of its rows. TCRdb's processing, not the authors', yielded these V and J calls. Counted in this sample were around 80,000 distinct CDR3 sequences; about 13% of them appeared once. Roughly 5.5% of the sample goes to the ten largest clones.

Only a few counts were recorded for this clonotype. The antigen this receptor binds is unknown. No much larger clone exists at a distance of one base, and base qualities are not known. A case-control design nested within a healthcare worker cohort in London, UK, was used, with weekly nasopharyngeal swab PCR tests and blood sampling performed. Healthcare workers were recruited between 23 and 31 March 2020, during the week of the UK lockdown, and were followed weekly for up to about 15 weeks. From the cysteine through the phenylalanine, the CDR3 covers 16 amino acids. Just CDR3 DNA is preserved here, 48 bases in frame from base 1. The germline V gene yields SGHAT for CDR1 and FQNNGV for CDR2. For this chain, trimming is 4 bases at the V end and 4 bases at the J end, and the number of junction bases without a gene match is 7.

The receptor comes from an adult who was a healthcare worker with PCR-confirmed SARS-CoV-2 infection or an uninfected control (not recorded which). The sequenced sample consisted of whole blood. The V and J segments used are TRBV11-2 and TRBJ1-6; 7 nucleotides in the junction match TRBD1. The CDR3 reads CASSSGGPNYNSPLHF. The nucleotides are TGTGCCAGCAGCTCAGGGGGGCCCAATTATAATTCACCCCTCCACTTT.